This T cell receptor (beta chain) was captured by sequencing in a study of blood T cell repertoires in COVID-19. Whole-study context: The analysed material was cDNA or gDNA that came from T cells, B-cell-depleted T cells, or PBMCs.

J gave up 1 base and V 4 bases, and 7 bases lay outside the gene matches. Germline lookup yields CDR1 SGHNT and CDR2 YYREEE (reference sequence). This CDR3 spans 15 amino acids. Generated by immunoSEQ multiplex PCR, the TCRdb table keeps only in-frame clones and is missing some. The sample holds under 120,000 clones, around 66% seen once. The sequencing sample was made of peripheral blood. The chain uses TRBV5-4 and TRBJ2-7, with TRBD1 matching over 8 bases. The receptor was isolated from a man of 80 years or more with acute or convalescent COVID-19. CDR3 in DNA: TGTGCCAGCAGCGCCCCGGGACAGGCGTCCTACGAGCAGTACTTC. Amino acids: CASSAPGQASYEQYF.